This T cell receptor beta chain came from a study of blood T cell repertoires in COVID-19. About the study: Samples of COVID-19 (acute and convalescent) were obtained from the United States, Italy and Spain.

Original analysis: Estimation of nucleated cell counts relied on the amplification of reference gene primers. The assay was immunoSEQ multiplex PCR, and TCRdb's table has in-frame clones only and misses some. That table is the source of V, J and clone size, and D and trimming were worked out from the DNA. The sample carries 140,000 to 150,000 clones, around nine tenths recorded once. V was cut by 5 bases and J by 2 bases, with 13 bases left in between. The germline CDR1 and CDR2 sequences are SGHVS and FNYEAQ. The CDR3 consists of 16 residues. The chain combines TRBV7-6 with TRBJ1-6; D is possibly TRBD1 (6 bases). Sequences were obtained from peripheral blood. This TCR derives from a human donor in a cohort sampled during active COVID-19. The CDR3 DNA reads TGTGCCAGCAGCCCGGGACAACATCCCTATAATTCACCCCTCCACTTT. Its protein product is CASSPGQHPYNSPLHF.